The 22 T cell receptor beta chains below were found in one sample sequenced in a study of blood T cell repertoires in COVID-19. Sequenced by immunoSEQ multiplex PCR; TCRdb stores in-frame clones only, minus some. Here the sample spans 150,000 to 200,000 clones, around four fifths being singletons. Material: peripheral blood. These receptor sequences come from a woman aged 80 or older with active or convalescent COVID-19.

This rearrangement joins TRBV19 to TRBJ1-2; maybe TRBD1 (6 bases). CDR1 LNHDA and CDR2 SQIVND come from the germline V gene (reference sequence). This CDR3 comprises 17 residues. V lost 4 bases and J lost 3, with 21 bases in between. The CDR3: CASSNARDRPRDYGYTF. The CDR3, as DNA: TGTGCCAGTAGTAATGCCCGTGACAGGCCCCGGGACTATGGCTACACCTTC.

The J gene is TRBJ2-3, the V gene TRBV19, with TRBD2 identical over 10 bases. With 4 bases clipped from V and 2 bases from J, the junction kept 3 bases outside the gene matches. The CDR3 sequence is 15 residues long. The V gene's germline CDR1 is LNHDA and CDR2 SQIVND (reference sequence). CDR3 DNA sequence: TGTGCCAGTAGTACTAGCGGGGGCTACACAGATACGCAGTATTTT. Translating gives CASSTSGGYTDTQYF. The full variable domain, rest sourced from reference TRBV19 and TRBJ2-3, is DGGITQSPKYLFRKEGQNVTLSCEQNLNHDAMYWYRQDPGQGLRLIYYSQIVNDFQKGDIAEGYSVSREKKESFPLTVTSAQKNPTAFYLCASSTSGGYTDTQYFGPGTRLTVL.

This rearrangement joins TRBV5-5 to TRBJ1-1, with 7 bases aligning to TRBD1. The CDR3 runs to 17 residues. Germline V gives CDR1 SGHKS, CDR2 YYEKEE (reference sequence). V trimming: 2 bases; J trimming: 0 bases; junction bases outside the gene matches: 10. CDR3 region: CASSFGLSGTVNTEAFF. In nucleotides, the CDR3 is TGTGCCAGCAGCTTCGGCTTATCAGGGACAGTGAACACTGAAGCTTTCTTT.

The CDR3 DNA is TGCGCCAGCAGCTTGGGAGGTCCCGAGACCCAGTACTTC. This gives the protein CASSLGGPETQYF. This chain uses TRBV5-1 with TRBJ2-5; D gene uncertain. CDR3 length: 13 amino acids. Germline CDR1 is SGHRS and CDR2 is YFSETQ. Trimming removed 0 bases from V and 5 bases from J, with 8 bases in between.

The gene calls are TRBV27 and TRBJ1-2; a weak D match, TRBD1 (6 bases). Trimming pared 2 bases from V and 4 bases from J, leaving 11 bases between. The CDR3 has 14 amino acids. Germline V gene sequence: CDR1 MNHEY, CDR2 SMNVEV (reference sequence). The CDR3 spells CASSLNRDSYGYTF. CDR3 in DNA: TGTGCCAGCAGTTTAAACAGGGATTCCTATGGCTACACCTTC.

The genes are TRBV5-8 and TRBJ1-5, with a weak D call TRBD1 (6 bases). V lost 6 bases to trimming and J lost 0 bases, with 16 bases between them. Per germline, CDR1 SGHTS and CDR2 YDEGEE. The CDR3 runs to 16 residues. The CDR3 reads CASTHNRVDSNQPQHF. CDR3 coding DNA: TGTGCCAGCACACACAACAGGGTGGATAGCAATCAGCCCCAGCATTTT.

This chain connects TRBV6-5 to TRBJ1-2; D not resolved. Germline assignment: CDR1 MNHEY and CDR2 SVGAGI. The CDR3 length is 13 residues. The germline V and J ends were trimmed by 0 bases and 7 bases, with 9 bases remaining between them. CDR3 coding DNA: TGTGCCAGCAGTTACTCGATTAGTCTTGGCTACACCTTC. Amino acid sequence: CASSYSISLGYTF.

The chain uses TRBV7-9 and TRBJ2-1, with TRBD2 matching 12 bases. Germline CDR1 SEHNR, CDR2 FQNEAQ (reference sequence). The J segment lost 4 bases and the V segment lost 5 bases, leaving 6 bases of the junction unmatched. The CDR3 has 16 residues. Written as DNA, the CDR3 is TGTGCCAGCAGCCCGAGACTAGCGGGAGAATACAATGAGCAGTTCTTC. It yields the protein CASSPRLAGEYNEQFF.

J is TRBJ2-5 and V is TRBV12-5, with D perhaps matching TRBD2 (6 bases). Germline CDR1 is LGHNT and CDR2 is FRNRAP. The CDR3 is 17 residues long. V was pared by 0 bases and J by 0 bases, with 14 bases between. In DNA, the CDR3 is TGTGCTAGTGGTTTGGTACGGACGGGGAGGTACCAAGAGACCCAGTACTTC. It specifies CASGLVRTGRYQETQYF.

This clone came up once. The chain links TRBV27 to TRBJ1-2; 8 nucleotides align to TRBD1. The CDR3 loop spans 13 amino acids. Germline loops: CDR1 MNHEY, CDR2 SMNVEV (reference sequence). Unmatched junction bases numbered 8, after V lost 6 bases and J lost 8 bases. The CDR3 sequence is CASRLTGGGGYTF. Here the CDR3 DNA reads TGTGCCAGCAGGCTTACAGGGGGTGGAGGCTACACCTTC.

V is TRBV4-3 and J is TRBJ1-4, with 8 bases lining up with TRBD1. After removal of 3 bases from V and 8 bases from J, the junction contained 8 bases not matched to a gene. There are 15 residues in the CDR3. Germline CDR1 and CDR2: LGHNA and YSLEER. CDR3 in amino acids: CASSQGTGFLEKLFF. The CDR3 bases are TGCGCCAGCAGCCAGGGGACAGGATTTCTCGAAAAACTGTTTTTT.

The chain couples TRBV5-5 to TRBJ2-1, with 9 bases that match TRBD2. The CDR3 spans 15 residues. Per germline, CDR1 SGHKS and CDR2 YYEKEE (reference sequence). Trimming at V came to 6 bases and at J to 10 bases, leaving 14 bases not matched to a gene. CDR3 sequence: CASTISGGRGGEQFF. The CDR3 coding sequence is TGTGCCAGCACCATTAGCGGGGGACGAGGAGGGGAGCAGTTCTTC.

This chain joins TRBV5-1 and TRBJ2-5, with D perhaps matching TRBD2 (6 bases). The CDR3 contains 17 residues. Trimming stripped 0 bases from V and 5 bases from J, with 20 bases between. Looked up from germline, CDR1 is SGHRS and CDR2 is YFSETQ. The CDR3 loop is CASSLDTGTPEGETQYF. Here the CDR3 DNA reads TGCGCCAGCAGCTTGGATACCGGGACCCCGGAGGGGGAGACCCAGTACTTC.

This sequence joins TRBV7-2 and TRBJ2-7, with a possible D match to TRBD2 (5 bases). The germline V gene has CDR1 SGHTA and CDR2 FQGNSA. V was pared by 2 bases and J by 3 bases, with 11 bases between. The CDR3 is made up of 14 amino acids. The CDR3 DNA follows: TGTGCCAGCAGCTTACAGAGGGAGCGCTACGAGCAGTACTTC. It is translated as CASSLQRERYEQYF.

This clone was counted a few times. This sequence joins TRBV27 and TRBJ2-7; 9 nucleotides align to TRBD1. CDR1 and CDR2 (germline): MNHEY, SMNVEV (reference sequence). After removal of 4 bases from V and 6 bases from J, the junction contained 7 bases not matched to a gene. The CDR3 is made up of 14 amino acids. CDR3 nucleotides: TGTGCCAGCAGTTCCGGGACAGGGTCCGGCGAGCAGTACTTC. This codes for CASSSGTGSGEQYF.

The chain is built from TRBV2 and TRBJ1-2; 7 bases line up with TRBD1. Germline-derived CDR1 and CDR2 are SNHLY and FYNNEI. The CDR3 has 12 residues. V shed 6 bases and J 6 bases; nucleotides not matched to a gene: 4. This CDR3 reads CASSLQGNGYTF. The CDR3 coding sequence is TGTGCCAGCAGCCTACAGGGGAATGGCTACACCTTC. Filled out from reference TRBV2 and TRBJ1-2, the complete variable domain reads EPEVTQTPSHQVTQMGQEVILRCVPISNHLYFYWYRQILGQKVEFLVSFYNNEISEKSEIFDDQFSVERPDGSNFTLKIRSTKLEDSAMYFCASSLQGNGYTFGSGTRLTVV.

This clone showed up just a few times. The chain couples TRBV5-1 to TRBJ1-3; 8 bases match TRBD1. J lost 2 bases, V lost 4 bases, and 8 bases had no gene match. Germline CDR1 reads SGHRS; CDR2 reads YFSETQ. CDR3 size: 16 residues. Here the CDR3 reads CASSTGQVITGNTIYF. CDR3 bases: TGCGCCAGCAGCACGGGACAGGTGATTACTGGAAACACCATATATTTT.

Here the CDR3 DNA reads TGTGCCAGCAGCCCGGGGGGGGACGGTTTCGAGACCCAGTACTTC. This translates into CASSPGGDGFETQYF. The chain recombines TRBV3-1 (or the pseudogene TRBV3-2) with TRBJ2-5, with 8 bases identical to TRBD2. Germline loops: CDR1 LGHDT, CDR2 YNNKEL (reference sequence). CDR3 size: 15 residues. The V segment lost 4 bases and the J segment 5 bases; nucleotides outside the gene matches: 9.

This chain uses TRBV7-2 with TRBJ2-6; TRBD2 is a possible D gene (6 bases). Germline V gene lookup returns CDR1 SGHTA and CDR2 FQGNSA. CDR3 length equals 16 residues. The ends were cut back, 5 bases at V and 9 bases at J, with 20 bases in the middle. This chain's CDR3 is CASSPKGDFRVNVLTF. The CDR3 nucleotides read TGTGCCAGCAGCCCCAAAGGGGACTTTAGGGTCAACGTCCTGACTTTC.

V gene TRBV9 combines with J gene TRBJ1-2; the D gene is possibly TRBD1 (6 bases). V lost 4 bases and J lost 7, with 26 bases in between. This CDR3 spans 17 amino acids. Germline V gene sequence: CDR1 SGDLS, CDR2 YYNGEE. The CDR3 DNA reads TGTGCCAGCAGCCCTAACGCCGGGACCGCCATAGGGGGTGGCTACACCTTC. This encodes CASSPNAGTAIGGGYTF.

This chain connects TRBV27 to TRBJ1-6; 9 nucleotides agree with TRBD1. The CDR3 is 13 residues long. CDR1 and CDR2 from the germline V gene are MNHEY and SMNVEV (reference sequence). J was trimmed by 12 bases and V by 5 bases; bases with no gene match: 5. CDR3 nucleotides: TGTGCCAGCAGTCGCCGGGACAGGGAACCCCTCCACTTT. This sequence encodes CASSRRDREPLHF.

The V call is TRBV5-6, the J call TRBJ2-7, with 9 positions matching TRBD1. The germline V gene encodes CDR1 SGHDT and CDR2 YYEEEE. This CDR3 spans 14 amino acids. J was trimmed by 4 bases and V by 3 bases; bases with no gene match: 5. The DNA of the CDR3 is TGTGCCAGCAGCTCGGGACAGGGTCTATACGAGCAGTACTTC. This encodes CASSSGQGLYEQYF.